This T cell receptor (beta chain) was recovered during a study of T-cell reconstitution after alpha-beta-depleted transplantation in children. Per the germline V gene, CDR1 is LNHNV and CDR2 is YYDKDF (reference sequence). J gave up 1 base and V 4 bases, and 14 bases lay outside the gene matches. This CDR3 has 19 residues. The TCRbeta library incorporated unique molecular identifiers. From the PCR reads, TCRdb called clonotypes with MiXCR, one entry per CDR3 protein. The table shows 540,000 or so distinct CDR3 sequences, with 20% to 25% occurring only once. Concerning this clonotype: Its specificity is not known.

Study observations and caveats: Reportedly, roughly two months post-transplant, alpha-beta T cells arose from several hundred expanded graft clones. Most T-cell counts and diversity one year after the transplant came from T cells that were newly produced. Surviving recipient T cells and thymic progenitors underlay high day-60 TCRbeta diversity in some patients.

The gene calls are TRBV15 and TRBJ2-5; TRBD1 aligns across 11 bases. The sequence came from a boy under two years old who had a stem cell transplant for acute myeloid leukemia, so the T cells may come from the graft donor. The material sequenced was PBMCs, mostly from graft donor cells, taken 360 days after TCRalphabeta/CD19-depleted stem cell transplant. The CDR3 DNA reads TGTGCCACCAGCATCCTCGGACAGGGGGCGCTTGGGTCCCAAGAGACCCAGTACTTC. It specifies CATSILGQGALGSQETQYF.